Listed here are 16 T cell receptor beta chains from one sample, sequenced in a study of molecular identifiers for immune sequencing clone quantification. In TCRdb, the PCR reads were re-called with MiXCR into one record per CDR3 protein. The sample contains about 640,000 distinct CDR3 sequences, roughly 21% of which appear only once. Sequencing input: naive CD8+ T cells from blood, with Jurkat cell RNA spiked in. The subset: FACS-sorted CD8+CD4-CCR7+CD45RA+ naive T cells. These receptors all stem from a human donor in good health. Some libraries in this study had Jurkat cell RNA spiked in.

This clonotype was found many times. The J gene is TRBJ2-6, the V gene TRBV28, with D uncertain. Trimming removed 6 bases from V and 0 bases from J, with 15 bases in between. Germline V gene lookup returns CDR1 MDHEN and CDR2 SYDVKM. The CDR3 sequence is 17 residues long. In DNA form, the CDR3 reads TGTGCCAGCAGCCAAGAAGCGCCCTTCTCTGGGGCCAACGTCCTGACTTTC. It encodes CASSQEAPFSGANVLTF.

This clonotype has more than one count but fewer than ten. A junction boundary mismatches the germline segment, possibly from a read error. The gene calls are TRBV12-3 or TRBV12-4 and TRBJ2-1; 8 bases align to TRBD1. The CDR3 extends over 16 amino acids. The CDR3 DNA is TGTGCCAGCAATTTAGAAAGATGGGACAGGAAGGATGAGCAGTTCTTC. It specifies CASNLERWDRKDEQFF.

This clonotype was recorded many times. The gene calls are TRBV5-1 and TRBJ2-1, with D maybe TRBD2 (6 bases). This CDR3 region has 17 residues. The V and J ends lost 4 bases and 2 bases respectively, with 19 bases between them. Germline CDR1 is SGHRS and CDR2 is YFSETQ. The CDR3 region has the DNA TGCGCCAGCAGCCTTGAGGGACTCTCCGGAGCCTACAATGAGCAGTTCTTC. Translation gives CASSLEGLSGAYNEQFF. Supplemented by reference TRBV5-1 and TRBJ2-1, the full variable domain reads KAGVTQTPRYLIKTRGQQVTLSCSPISGHRSVSWYQQTPGQGLQFLFEYFSETQRNKGNFPGRFSGRQFSNSRSEMNVSTLELGDSALYLCASSLEGLSGAYNEQFFGPGTRLTVL.

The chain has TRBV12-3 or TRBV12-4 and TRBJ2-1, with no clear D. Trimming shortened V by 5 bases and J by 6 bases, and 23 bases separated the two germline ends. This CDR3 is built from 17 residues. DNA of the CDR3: TGTGCCAGCAGTCCTCCCCCAGACCAAGTGCCGGCCAATGAGCAGTTCTTC. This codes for CASSPPPDQVPANEQFF.

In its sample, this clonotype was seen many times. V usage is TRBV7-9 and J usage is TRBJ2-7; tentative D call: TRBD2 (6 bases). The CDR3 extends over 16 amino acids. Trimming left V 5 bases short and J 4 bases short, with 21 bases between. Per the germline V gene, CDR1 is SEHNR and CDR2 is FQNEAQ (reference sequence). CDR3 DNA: TGTGCCAGCAGCCCCCCGAGTCGGACGGGGACTTACGAGCAGTACTTC. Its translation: CASSPPSRTGTYEQYF. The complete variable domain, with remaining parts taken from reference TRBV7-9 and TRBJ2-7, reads DTGVSQNPRHKITKRGQNVTFRCDPISEHNRLYWYRQTLGQGPEFLTYFQNEAQLEKSRLLSDRFSAERPKGSFSTLEIQRTEQGDSAMYLCASSPPSRTGTYEQYFGPGTRLTVT.

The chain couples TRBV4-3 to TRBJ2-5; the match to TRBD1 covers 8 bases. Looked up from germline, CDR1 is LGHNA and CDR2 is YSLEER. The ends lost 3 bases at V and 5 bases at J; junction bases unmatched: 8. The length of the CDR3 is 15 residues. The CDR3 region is CASSHRRQGPETQYF. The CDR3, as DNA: TGCGCCAGCAGCCACCGAAGACAGGGGCCGGAGACCCAGTACTTC.

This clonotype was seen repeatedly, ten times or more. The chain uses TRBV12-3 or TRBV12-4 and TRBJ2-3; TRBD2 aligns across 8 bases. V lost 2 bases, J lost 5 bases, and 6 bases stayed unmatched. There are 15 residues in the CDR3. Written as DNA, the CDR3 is TGTGCCAGCAGTTTATGGCGGGGGGTACAAGATACGCAGTATTTT. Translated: CASSLWRGVQDTQYF.

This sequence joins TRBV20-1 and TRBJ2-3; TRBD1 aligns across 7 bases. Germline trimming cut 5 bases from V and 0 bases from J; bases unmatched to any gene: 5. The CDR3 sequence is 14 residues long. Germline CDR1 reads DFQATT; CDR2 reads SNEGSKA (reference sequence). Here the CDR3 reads CSALDRASTDTQYF. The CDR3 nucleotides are TGCAGTGCTCTAGACAGGGCGAGCACAGATACGCAGTATTTT.

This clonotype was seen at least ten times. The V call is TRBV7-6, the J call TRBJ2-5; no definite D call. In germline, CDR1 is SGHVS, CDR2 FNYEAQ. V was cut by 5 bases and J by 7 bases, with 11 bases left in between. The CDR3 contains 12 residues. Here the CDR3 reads CASSQDWGTQYF. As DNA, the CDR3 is TGTGCCAGCAGCCAAGACTGGGGGACCCAGTACTTC.

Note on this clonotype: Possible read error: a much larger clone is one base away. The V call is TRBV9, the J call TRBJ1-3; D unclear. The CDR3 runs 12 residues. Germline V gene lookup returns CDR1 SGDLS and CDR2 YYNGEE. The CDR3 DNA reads TGTGCCAGCAGCGTAGGCGGAAACACCGTATATTTT. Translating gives CASSVGGNTVYF. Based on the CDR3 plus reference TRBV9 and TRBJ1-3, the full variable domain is DSGVTQTPKHLITATGQRVTLRCSPRSGDLSVYWYQQSLDQGLQFLIQYYNGEERAKGNILERFSAQQFPDLHSELNLSSLELGDSALYFCASSVGGNTVYFGEGSWLTVV.

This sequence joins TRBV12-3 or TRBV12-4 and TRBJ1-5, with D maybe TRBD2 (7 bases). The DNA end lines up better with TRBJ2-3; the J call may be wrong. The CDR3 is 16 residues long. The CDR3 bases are TGTGCCAGCAGCTTAACGGTGGGGGGGCACGGTCAGCCCCAGTATTTT. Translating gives CASSLTVGGHGQPQYF.

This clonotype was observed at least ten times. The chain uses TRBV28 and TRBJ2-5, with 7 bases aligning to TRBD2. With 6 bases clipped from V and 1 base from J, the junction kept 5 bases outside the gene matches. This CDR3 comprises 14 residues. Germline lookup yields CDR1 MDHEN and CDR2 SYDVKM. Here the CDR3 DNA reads TGTGCCAGCAGCGAACGACTAGCCCAAGAGACCCAGTACTTC. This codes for CASSERLAQETQYF.

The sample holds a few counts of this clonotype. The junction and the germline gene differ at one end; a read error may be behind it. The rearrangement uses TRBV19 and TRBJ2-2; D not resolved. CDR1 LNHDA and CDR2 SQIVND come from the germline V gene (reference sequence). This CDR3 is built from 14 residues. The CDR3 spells CATTHLENSGELFF. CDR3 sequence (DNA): TGTGCCACCACCCACCTGGAGAACTCCGGGGAGCTGTTTTTT.

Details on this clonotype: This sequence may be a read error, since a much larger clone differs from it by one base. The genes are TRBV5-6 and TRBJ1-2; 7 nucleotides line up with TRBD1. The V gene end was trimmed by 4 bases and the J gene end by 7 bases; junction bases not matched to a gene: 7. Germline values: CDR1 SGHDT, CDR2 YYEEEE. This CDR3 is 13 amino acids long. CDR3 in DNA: TGTGCCAGCAGCCCAAAGGACAGGCTTGGCTACACCTTC. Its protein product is CASSPKDRLGYTF.

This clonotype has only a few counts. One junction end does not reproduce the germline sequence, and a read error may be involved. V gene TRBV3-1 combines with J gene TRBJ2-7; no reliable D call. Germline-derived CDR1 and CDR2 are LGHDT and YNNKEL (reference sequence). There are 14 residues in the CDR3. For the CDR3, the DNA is TGTGCCAGCAGCCAGGGGTTAGCCCCCTACGGGCAGTACTTC. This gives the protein CASSQGLAPYGQYF.

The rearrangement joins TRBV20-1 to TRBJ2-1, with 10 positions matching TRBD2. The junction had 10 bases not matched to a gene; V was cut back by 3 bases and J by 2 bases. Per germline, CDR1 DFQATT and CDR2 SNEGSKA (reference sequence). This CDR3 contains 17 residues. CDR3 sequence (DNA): TGCAGTGCTAGCACGATCACTAGCGGGAACCCCTACAATGAGCAGTTCTTC. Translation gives CSASTITSGNPYNEQFF.